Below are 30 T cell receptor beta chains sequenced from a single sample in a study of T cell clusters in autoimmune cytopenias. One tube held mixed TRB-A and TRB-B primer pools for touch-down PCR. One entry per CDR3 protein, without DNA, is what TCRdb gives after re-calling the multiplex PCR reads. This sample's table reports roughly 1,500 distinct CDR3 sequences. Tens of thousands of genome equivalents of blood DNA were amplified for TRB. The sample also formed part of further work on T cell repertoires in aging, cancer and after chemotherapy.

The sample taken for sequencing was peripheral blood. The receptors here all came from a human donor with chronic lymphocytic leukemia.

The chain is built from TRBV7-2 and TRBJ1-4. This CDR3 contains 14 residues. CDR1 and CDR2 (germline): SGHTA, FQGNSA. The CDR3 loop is CASSDSSGGQKLFF.

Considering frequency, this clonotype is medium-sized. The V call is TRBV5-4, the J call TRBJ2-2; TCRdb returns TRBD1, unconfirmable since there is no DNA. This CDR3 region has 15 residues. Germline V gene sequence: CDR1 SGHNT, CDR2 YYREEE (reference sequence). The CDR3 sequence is CASTAQGAQPGELFF.

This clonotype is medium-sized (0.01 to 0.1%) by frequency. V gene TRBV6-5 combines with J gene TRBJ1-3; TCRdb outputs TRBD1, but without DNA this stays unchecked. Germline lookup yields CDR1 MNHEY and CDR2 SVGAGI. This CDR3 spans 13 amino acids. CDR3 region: CASSFGTENTIYF.

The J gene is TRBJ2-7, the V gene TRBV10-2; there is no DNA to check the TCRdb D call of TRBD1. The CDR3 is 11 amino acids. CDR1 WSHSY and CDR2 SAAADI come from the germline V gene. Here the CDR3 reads CASSEGDEQYF.

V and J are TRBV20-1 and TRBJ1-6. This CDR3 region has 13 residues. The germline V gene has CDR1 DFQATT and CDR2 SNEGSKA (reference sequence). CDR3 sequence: CSARLRLHSPLHF.

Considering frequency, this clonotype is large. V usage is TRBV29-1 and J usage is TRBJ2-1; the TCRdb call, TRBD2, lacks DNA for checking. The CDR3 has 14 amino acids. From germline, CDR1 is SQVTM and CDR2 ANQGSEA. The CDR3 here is CSVEKSYTSGEQFF.

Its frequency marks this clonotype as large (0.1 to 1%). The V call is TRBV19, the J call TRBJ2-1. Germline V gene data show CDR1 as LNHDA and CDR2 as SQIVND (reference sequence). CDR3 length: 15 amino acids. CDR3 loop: CASSIGSTVGNEQFF.

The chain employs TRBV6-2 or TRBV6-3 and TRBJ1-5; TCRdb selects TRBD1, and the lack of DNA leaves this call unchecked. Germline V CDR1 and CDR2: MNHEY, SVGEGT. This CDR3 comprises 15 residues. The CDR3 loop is CASSYPGTGVQPQHF.

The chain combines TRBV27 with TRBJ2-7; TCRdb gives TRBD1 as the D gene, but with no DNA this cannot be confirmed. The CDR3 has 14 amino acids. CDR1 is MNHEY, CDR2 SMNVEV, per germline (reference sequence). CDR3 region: CASASGQGSNEQYF.

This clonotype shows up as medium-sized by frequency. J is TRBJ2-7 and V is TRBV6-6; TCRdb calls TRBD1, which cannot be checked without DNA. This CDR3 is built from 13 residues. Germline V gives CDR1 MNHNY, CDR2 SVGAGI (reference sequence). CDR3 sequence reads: CASSLSGVYEQYF.

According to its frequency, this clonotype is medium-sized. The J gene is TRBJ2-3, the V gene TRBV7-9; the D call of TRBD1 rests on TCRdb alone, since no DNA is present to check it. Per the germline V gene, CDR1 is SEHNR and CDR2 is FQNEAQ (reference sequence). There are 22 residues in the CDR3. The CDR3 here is CASSWTSGTGGLRAGTAYTQYF.

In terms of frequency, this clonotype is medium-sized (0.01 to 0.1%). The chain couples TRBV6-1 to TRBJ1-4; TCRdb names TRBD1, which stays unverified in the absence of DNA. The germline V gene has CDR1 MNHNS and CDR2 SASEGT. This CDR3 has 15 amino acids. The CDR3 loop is CASSPDRGVNEKLFF.

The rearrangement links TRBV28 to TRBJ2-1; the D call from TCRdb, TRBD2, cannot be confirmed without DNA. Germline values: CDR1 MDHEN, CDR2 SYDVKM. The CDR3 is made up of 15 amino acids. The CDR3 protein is CASSLGLAGYNEQFF. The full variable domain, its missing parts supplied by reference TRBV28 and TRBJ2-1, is DVKVTQSSRYLVKRTGEKVFLECVQDMDHENMFWYRQDPGLGLRLIYFSYDVKMKEKGDIPEGYSVSREKKERFSLILESASTNQTSMYLCASSLGLAGYNEQFFGPGTRLTVL.

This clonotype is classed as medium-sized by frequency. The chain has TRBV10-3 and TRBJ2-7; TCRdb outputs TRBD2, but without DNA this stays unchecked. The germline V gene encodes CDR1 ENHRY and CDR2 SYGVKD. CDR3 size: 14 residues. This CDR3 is CAISGLAGAGEQYF.

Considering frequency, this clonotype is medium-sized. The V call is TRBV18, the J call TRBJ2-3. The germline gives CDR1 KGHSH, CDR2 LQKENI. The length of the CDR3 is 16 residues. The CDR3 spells CASSPTGGRDADTQYF.

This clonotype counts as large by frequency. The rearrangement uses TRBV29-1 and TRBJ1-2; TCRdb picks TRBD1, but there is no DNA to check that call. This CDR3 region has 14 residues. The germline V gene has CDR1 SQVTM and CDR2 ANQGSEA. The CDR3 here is CSAAQTGGQDGYTF.

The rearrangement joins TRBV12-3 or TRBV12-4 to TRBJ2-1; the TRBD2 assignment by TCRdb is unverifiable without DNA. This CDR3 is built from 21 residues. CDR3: CASSLRLGQDAGGGVYNEQFF.

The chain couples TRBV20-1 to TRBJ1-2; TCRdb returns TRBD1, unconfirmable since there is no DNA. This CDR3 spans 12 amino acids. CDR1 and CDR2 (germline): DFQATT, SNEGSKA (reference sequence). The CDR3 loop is CSASDRGQDYTF.

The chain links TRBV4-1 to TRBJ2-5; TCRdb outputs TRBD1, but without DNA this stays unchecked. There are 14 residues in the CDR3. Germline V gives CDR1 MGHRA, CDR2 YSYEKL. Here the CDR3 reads CASSWDRSSETQYF.

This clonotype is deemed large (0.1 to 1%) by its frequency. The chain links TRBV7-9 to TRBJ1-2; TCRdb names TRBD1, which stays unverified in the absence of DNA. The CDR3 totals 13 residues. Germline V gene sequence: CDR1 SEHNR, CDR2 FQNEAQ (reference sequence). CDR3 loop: CASSGQMNYGYTF.

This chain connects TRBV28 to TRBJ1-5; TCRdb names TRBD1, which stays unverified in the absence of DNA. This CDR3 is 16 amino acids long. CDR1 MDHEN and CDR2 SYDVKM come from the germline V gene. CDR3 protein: CASSLLQGLGNQPQHF.

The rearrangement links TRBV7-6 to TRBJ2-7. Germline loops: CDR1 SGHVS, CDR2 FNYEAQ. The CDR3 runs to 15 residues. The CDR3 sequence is CASSPTNPTPYEQYF.

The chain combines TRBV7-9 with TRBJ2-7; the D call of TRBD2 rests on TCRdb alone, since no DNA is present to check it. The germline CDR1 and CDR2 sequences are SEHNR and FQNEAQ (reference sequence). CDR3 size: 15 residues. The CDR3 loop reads CASSGSGYLSYEQYF.

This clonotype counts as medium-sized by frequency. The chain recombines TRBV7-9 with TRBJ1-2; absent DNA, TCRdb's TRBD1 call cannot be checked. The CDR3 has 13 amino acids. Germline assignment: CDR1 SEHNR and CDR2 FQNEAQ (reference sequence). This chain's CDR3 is CASSPTGYAGYTF. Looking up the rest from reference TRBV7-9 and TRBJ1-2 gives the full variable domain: DTGVSQNPRHKITKRGQNVTFRCDPISEHNRLYWYRQTLGQGPEFLTYFQNEAQLEKSRLLSDRFSAERPKGSFSTLEIQRTEQGDSAMYLCASSPTGYAGYTFGSGTRLTVV.

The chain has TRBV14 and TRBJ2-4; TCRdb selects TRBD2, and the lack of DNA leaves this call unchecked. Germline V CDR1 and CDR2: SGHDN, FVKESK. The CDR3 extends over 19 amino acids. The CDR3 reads CASSQGIKEGLLAKNIQYF.

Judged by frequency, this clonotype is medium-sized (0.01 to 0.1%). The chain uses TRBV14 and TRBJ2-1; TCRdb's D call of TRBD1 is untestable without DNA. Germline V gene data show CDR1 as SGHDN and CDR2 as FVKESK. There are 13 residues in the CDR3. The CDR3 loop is CASSAMLRGEQFF. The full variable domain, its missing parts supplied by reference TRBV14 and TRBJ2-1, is EAGVTQFPSHSVIEKGQTVTLRCDPISGHDNLYWYRRVMGKEIKFLLHFVKESKQDESGMPNNRFLAERTGGTYSTLKVQPAELEDSGVYFCASSAMLRGEQFFGPGTRLTVL.

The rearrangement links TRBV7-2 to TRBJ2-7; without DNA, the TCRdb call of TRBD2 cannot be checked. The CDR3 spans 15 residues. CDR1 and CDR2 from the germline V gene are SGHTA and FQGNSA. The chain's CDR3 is CASSLDTSGRYEQYF.

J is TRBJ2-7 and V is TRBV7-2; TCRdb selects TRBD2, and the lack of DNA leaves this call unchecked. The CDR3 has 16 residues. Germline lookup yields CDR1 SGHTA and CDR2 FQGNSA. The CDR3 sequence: CASSLRAGGSSYEQYF.

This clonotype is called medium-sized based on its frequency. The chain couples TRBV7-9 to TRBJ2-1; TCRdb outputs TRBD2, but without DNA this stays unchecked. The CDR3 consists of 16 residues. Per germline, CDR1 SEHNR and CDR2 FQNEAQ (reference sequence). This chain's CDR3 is CASSGLAGSSYNEQFF.

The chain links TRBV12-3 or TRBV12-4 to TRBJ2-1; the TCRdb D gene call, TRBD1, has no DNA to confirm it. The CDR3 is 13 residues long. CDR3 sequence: CASSLKGFGEQFF.